The clone carrying this TCR beta chain has just a few counts. These data come from a study of blood T cells in healthy people across ages. The wider study: Capturing about one barcoded beta molecule per two T cells was achieved by template switching.

CDR1 SGHRS and CDR2 YFSETQ come from the germline V gene. The CDR3 totals 14 residues. V gave up 0 bases and J gave up 7 bases, with 10 bases separating them. The use of a sample-barcoded 5' primer and a J-beta primer mix characterized a second PCR of about 7 to 12 cycles. Using its own MiXCR run on the 5' RACE reads, TCRdb lists one record per CDR3 protein. The profile covers around 900,000 distinct CDR3 sequences, with just over 50% appearing a single time and about a fifth taken by the ten largest. The authors extracted at least 5 micrograms of total RNA per sample. This sequence joins TRBV5-1 and TRBJ1-4, with D uncertain. This sequence originates from a woman aged 55-70 years in good health. Sequenced sample: blood. DNA of the CDR3: TGCGCCAGCAGCTTGGAGGGCCTGCGTGAAAAACTGTTTTTT. It translates to CASSLEGLREKLFF.